This passage covers 25 T cell receptor beta chains from one sample sequenced in a study of cytomegalovirus exposure and HLA in healthy donors. The PCR used 60 Vbeta and 13 Jbeta primers. The assay was immunoSEQ multiplex PCR, and TCRdb's table has in-frame clones only and misses some. The sample records over 150,000 clones, 80% being singletons. Sample: PBMCs. These receptors were collected from a man aged 30 to 45 in good health and CMV-seronegative.

This chain joins TRBV14 and TRBJ2-7, with TRBD2 as a possible D gene (5 bases). Germline V lookup: CDR1 SGHDN, CDR2 FVKESK. This CDR3 is built from 16 residues. Deletions cut 5 bases from V and 5 bases from J, with 22 bases between. CDR3 protein: CASSVTSSLFSDEQYF. The DNA for the CDR3 is TGTGCCAGCAGCGTCACCTCGTCCCTTTTTAGCGACGAGCAGTACTTC.

The CDR3 bases are TGTGCCAGCAGCCCCCGGGACACCCCAGGAGACATTCAGTACTTC. Protein: CASSPRDTPGDIQYF. The chain uses TRBV14 and TRBJ2-4; D perhaps matches TRBD1 (6 bases). The germline V gene encodes CDR1 SGHDN and CDR2 FVKESK. This CDR3 has 15 amino acids. The V gene lost 4 bases and the J gene lost 8 bases, with 18 bases spanning the gap. Based on the CDR3 plus reference TRBV14 and TRBJ2-4, the full variable domain is EAGVTQFPSHSVIEKGQTVTLRCDPISGHDNLYWYRRVMGKEIKFLLHFVKESKQDESGMPNNRFLAERTGGTYSTLKVQPAELEDSGVYFCASSPRDTPGDIQYFGAGTRLSVL.

The chain is built from TRBV6-5 and TRBJ1-1; possible D gene TRBD1, 5 bases. The V end lost 0 bases, the J end lost 7 bases, and 12 bases lay between the germline ends. Germline loops: CDR1 MNHEY, CDR2 SVGAGI. The CDR3 has 14 amino acids. CDR3 bases: TGTGCCAGCAGTTACTCGATGGGGCTCTTTGAAGCTTTCTTT. Amino acids: CASSYSMGLFEAFF.

The chain joins TRBV5-1 to TRBJ2-3; the match to TRBD1 covers 7 bases. This CDR3 comprises 13 residues. Trimming removed 5 bases from V and 4 bases from J; junction bases left unmatched: 4. The germline V gene has CDR1 SGHRS and CDR2 YFSETQ. CDR3 sequence reads: CASRLDRADTQYF. The CDR3 DNA is TGCGCCAGCAGACTAGACAGGGCAGATACGCAGTATTTT.

The rearrangement joins TRBV27 to TRBJ2-5; maybe TRBD2 (6 bases). The J call may be mistaken, given a closer DNA end match to TRBJ2-7. The CDR3 runs to 16 residues. Germline lookup yields CDR1 MNHEY and CDR2 SMNVEV (reference sequence). CDR3 residues: CASSFSSRGPPYEQYF. The DNA of the CDR3 is TGTGCCAGCAGTTTCTCTTCGCGGGGACCTCCCTACGAGCAGTACTTC.

The V gene is TRBV7-3, the J gene TRBJ2-1; D unresolved. Trimming cost V 1 base and J 6 bases, with 19 bases left between them. CDR3 size: 17 residues. The V gene's germline CDR1 is SGHTA and CDR2 FQGTGA. The CDR3: CASSLMYPLGWRNEQFF. CDR3 nucleotides: TGTGCCAGCAGCTTAATGTACCCTCTCGGGTGGCGCAATGAGCAGTTCTTC.

This rearrangement joins TRBV5-1 to TRBJ2-3; maybe TRBD2 (6 bases). This CDR3 is built from 15 residues. Germline loops: CDR1 SGHRS, CDR2 YFSETQ. Deletions cut 2 bases from V and 3 bases from J, with 13 bases between. CDR3 region: CASSFGTPRTDTQYF. CDR3 in DNA: TGCGCCAGCAGCTTCGGGACTCCTCGGACAGATACGCAGTATTTT.

CDR3 bases: TGCGCCAGCAGCCTGCCCAGGGGACTAGCGGGAGAAACAGATACGCAGTATTTT. Its translation: CASSLPRGLAGETDTQYF. The V call is TRBV5-1, the J call TRBJ2-3, with 14 positions matching TRBD2. Per the germline V gene, CDR1 is SGHRS and CDR2 is YFSETQ. The CDR3 loop spans 18 amino acids. The ends lost 4 bases at V and 3 bases at J; junction bases unmatched: 10. Supplemented by reference TRBV5-1 and TRBJ2-3, the full variable domain reads KAGVTQTPRYLIKTRGQQVTLSCSPISGHRSVSWYQQTPGQGLQFLFEYFSETQRNKGNFPGRFSGRQFSNSRSEMNVSTLELGDSALYLCASSLPRGLAGETDTQYFGPGTRLTVL.

The chain combines TRBV29-1 with TRBJ2-7; D perhaps matches TRBD2 (7 bases). The V end was cut by 0 bases, the J end by 5 bases, with 17 bases between. The CDR3 totals 15 residues. Looked up from germline, CDR1 is SQVTM and CDR2 is ANQGSEA. The CDR3 DNA sequence: TGCAGCGTTGAAGATGGATGGGGGGGCACGGACGAGCAGTACTTC. Encoded protein: CSVEDGWGGTDEQYF.

CDR3 bases: TGTGCCAGCAGTTACCCGGGACAGGTAGGAGGGGATACGCAGTATTTT. Encoded protein: CASSYPGQVGGDTQYF. The gene calls are TRBV6-6 and TRBJ2-3, with 8 positions matching TRBD1. J gave up 6 bases and V 2 bases, and 10 bases lay outside the gene matches. Per germline, CDR1 MNHNY and CDR2 SVGAGI (reference sequence). CDR3 length: 16 amino acids.

J is TRBJ2-2 and V is TRBV4-3, with TRBD2 identical over 7 bases. The V gene's germline CDR1 is LGHNA and CDR2 YSLEER. Trimming removed 4 bases from V and 4 bases from J; junction bases left unmatched: 15. The CDR3 totals 18 residues. In DNA, the CDR3 is TGCGCCAGCAGCCCTGGACTAGGTAGTTCTCTTATCACCGGGGAGCTGTTTTTT. The encoded protein is CASSPGLGSSLITGELFF.

This chain connects TRBV5-1 to TRBJ1-1, with 7 bases that match TRBD1. Germline CDR1 SGHRS, CDR2 YFSETQ. The CDR3 length is 15 residues. V shed 4 bases and J 0 bases; nucleotides not matched to a gene: 6. The CDR3 DNA reads TGCGCCAGCAGCCCGACGACAGGGATGAACACTGAAGCTTTCTTT. Protein: CASSPTTGMNTEAFF.

The CDR3 here is CASSLEQYNSPLHF. The CDR3 DNA reads as TGTGCCAGCAGCTTGGAACAGTATAATTCACCCCTCCACTTT. V and J are TRBV5-6 and TRBJ1-6; D not certain. The CDR3 is 14 residues long. Trimming took 0 bases from V and 4 from J, leaving 5 bases between them. Germline assignment: CDR1 SGHDT and CDR2 YYEEEE.

V and J are TRBV27 and TRBJ2-6, with no clear D. Germline values: CDR1 MNHEY, CDR2 SMNVEV (reference sequence). V lost 3 bases to trimming and J lost 0 bases, with 9 bases between them. This CDR3 is built from 16 residues. The CDR3 loop reads CASSFGQISGANVLTF. Here the CDR3 DNA reads TGTGCCAGCAGTTTTGGGCAAATCTCTGGGGCCAACGTCCTGACTTTC. The entire variable domain, with the rest obtained from reference TRBV27 and TRBJ2-6, is as follows: EAQVTQNPRYLITVTGKKLTVTCSQNMNHEYMSWYRQDPGLGLRQIYYSMNVEVTDKGDVPEGYKVSRKEKRNFPLILESPSPNQTSLYFCASSFGQISGANVLTFGAGSRLTVL.

The chain uses TRBV28 and TRBJ1-5, with D perhaps TRBD1 (5 bases). The CDR3 length is 12 residues. The V end was cut by 6 bases, the J end by 6 bases, with 9 bases between. In germline, CDR1 is MDHEN, CDR2 SYDVKM. The DNA for the CDR3 is TGTGCCAGCAGGGGGCTGAGTCAGCCCCAGCATTTT. Its translation: CASRGLSQPQHF.

J is TRBJ1-1 and V is TRBV28; a possible D gene is TRBD1 (6 bases). Trimming took off 7 bases at V and 12 bases at J, with 12 bases between the two ends. Germline assignment: CDR1 MDHEN and CDR2 SYDVKM. The CDR3 has 10 residues. The CDR3: CASNRVFSFF. The CDR3 DNA follows: TGTGCCAGCAACAGGGTATTCTCTTTCTTT. Full variable domain (remainder filled in from reference TRBV28 and TRBJ1-1): DVKVTQSSRYLVKRTGEKVFLECVQDMDHENMFWYRQDPGLGLRLIYFSYDVKMKEKGDIPEGYSVSREKKERFSLILESASTNQTSMYLCASNRVFSFFGQGTRLTVV.

This chain joins TRBV27 and TRBJ2-5, with 11 bases identical to TRBD2. Trimming removed 3 bases from V and 2 bases from J; junction bases left unmatched: 2. From germline, CDR1 is MNHEY and CDR2 SMNVEV (reference sequence). The CDR3 has 15 residues. The CDR3 bases are TGTGCCAGCAGTTTCGGGACTAGCGGACAAGAGACCCAGTACTTC. Protein sequence: CASSFGTSGQETQYF.

V gene TRBV7-3 combines with J gene TRBJ2-1, with 9 bases identical to TRBD1. V was pared by 6 bases and J by 6 bases, with 6 bases of the junction left unmatched. CDR1 and CDR2 (germline): SGHTA, FQGTGA. The CDR3 loop spans 14 amino acids. The CDR3 is CASRKTGGSNEQFF. In DNA form, the CDR3 reads TGTGCCAGCAGGAAGACAGGGGGGAGCAATGAGCAGTTCTTC.

The chain is built from TRBV5-4 and TRBJ2-3; 7 bases fit TRBD1. The V segment lost 3 bases and the J segment 0 bases; nucleotides outside the gene matches: 4. This CDR3 spans 15 amino acids. CDR1 is SGHNT, CDR2 YYREEE, per germline (reference sequence). The CDR3 protein is CASSSVQGSTDTQYF. Written as DNA, the CDR3 is TGTGCCAGCAGCTCGGTACAGGGGAGCACAGATACGCAGTATTTT.

The chain couples TRBV7-3 to TRBJ2-1; 13 bases fit TRBD2. The CDR3 runs to 18 residues. Germline V gene data show CDR1 as SGHTA and CDR2 as FQGTGA. V dropped 5 bases and J dropped 0; count of bases not matched to a gene: 7. CDR3: CASSTGTSGVRSYNEQFF. CDR3 DNA sequence: TGTGCCAGCAGCACCGGGACTAGCGGGGTCCGCTCCTACAATGAGCAGTTCTTC.

This clone was counted a single time. The chain employs TRBV28 and TRBJ1-1, with TRBD1 identical over 8 bases. The CDR3 sequence is 15 residues long. J lost 0 bases, V lost 10 bases, and 10 bases had no gene match. CDR1 and CDR2 from the germline V gene are MDHEN and SYDVKM. For the CDR3, the DNA is TGTGCCATTGGACAGGGCCAGTTCATGAACACTGAAGCTTTCTTT. Protein sequence: CAIGQGQFMNTEAFF.

The chain recombines TRBV6-5 with TRBJ1-6, with a possible D match to TRBD1 (5 bases). Germline CDR1 MNHEY, CDR2 SVGAGI. This CDR3 is 13 amino acids long. The CDR3 loop is CATHPGGNSPLHF. CDR3 DNA sequence: TGTGCGACGCACCCTGGGGGGAATTCACCCCTCCACTTT.

The rearrangement joins TRBV30 to TRBJ1-1; D not resolved. The ends were cut back, 0 bases at V and 6 bases at J, with 5 bases in the middle. The CDR3 runs 11 residues. Germline V CDR1 and CDR2: GTSNPN, SVGIG (reference sequence). Here the CDR3 reads CAWSVSSEAFF. Here the CDR3 DNA reads TGTGCCTGGAGTGTATCCTCTGAAGCTTTCTTT.

The chain joins TRBV4-2 to TRBJ2-1; 9 nucleotides line up with TRBD1. The V and J ends lost 1 base and 3 bases, in that order; junction bases with no gene match: 1. The CDR3 covers 15 residues. Germline V lookup: CDR1 LGHNA, CDR2 YNFKEQ. CDR3 amino acids: CASSQGTGDYNEQFF. The CDR3 coding sequence is TGTGCCAGCAGCCAAGGGACAGGGGACTACAATGAGCAGTTCTTC.

The chain couples TRBV19 to TRBJ2-7; tentatively, D is TRBD1 (6 bases). The CDR3 is 13 residues long. V lost 5 bases and J 2 bases, leaving 10 bases between the germline ends. Germline CDR1 is LNHDA and CDR2 is SQIVND (reference sequence). In DNA form, the CDR3 reads TGTGCCAGTAGTCCAGACAGGACCTACGAGCAGTACTTC. Amino acid sequence: CASSPDRTYEQYF. Drawing the rest from reference TRBV19 and TRBJ2-7, the complete variable domain is DGGITQSPKYLFRKEGQNVTLSCEQNLNHDAMYWYRQDPGQGLRLIYYSQIVNDFQKGDIAEGYSVSREKKESFPLTVTSAQKNPTAFYLCASSPDRTYEQYFGPGTRLTVT.